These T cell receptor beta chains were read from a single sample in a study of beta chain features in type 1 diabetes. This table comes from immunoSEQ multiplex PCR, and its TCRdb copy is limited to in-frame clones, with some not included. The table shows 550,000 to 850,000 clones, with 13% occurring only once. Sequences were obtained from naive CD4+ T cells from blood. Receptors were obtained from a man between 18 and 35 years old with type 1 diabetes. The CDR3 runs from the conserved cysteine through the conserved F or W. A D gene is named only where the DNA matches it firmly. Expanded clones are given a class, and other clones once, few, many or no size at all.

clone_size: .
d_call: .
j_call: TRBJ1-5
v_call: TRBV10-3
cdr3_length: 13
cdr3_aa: CAIKGDSNQPQHF
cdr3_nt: TGTGCCATCAAGGGGGATAGCAATCAGCCCCAGCATTTT

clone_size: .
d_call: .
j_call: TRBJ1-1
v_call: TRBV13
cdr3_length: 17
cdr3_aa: CASSFAGFGTEDTEAFF
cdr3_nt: TGTGCCAGCAGCTTTGCTGGGTTTGGTACGGAAGACACTGAAGCTTTCTTT

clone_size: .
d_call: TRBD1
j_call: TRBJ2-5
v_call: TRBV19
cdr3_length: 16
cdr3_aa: CASSIEAGTGMETQYF
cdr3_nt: TGTGCCAGTAGTATAGAGGCCGGGACAGGGATGGAGACCCAGTACTTC

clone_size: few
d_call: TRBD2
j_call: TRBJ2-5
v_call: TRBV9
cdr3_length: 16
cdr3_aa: CASSVGNSGVPETQYF
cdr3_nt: TGTGCCAGCAGCGTAGGAAATAGCGGGGTCCCCGAGACCCAGTACTTC

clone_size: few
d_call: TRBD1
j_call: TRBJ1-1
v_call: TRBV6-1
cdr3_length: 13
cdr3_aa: CASQGGLRTEAFF
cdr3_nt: TGTGCCTCTCAGGGGGGGTTGCGGACTGAAGCTTTCTTT

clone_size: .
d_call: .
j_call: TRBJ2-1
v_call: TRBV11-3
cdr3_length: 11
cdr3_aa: CASSWYNEQFF
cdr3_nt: TGTGCCAGCAGCTGGTACAATGAGCAGTTCTTC

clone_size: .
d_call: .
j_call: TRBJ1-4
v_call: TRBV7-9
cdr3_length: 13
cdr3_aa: CASSLRVGEKLFF
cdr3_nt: TGTGCCAGCAGCTTAAGGGTTGGGGAAAAACTGTTTTTT

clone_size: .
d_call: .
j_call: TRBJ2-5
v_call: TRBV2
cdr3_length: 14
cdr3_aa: CASTERANQETQYF
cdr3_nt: TGTGCCAGCACCGAACGGGCCAATCAAGAGACCCAGTACTTC

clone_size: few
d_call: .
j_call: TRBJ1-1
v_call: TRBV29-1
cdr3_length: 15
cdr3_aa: CSVGKVTAGRTEAFF
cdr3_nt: TGCAGCGTGGGGAAGGTAACAGCAGGAAGGACTGAAGCTTTCTTT

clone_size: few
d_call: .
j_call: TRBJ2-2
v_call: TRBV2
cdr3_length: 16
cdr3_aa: CASSWTDPKNTGELFF
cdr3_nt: TGTGCCAGCAGTTGGACAGACCCCAAGAACACCGGGGAGCTGTTTTTT

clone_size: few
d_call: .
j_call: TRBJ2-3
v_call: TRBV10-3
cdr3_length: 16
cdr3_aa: CAISESRTGRWDTQYF
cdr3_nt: TGTGCCATCAGTGAGTCGAGAACAGGGCGGTGGGATACGCAGTATTTT